The 22 T cell receptor beta chains given below trace back to one sample, sequenced in a study of T cells in Graves' hyperthyroidism and ophthalmopathy (dated by TCRdb to the late 2010s). The library was made by multiplex PCR. Instrument used: Illumina HiSeq 2000. The TCR beta CDR3 regions were amplified from RNA transcripts. For the first round of RT-PCR on the TCR CDR3, the HTBI primer set was used together with the Qiagen OneStep RT-PCR kit. TCRdb redid the processing of the public reads, applying fastp at Q25 and MiXCR, and retained in-frame beta chains. All rows with the same CDR3 protein become a single entry with the most common DNA and genes. This sample gives more than 40,000 distinct CDR3 sequences in total; roughly 50% of them show up just once. The leading ten clones occupy about 30% of the sample. Sequencing was performed on peripheral blood or thyroid tissue (not recorded which). These receptor sequences come from a woman aged 45-59 years with Graves' hyperthyroidism.

The J gene is TRBJ2-7, the V gene TRBV10-3, with 10 bases aligning to TRBD2. CDR1 is ENHRY and CDR2 is SYGVKD in the germline V gene. Trimming at V came to 6 bases and at J to 2 bases, leaving 4 bases not matched to a gene. The CDR3 covers 14 residues. The CDR3 DNA follows: TGTGCCATCAGGTTAGCGGGGGGCGCCTACGAGCAGTACTTC. This gives the protein CAIRLAGGAYEQYF.

This clonotype was counted a few times. This sequence joins TRBV20-1 and TRBJ2-7; 11 positions match TRBD2. Germline V lookup: CDR1 DFQATT, CDR2 SNEGSKA (reference sequence). Losses at the gene ends were 6 bases for V and 3 bases for J; bases not matched to a gene: 10. The length of the CDR3 is 15 residues. The CDR3 loop reads CSAPRLAGTFYEQYF. The CDR3 bases are TGCAGTGCACCTCGACTAGCGGGGACTTTCTACGAGCAGTACTTC.

The chain links TRBV20-1 to TRBJ2-7, with 11 bases fitting TRBD1. The CDR3 is 14 residues long. Trimming took 6 bases from V and 3 from J; bases not matched to a gene: 7. Germline V CDR1 and CDR2: DFQATT, SNEGSKA (reference sequence). The CDR3 loop is CSAIDGTGGYEQYF. The CDR3 DNA is TGCAGTGCAATAGACGGGACAGGGGGCTACGAGCAGTACTTC.

Comment on this clonotype: In this CDR3 the conserved last residue, phenylalanine or tryptophan, is missing, so a read error is likely. V is TRBV3-1 and J is TRBJ1-2, with D perhaps TRBD1 (5 bases). From germline, CDR1 is LGHDT and CDR2 YNNKEL (reference sequence). The CDR3 length is 13 residues. CDR3 DNA sequence: TGTGCCCGCAGCCCCGGGACGGCCTATGGCTACACCCTC. It is translated as CARSPGTAYGYTL.

The V and J genes are TRBV4-2 and TRBJ1-2; weak D call: TRBD1 (5 bases). Germline V gives CDR1 LGHNA, CDR2 YNFKEQ. The germline V and J ends were trimmed by 0 bases and 7 bases, with 21 bases remaining between them. The CDR3 spans 17 residues. This CDR3 is CASSQEWGGRAKGGYTF. Here the CDR3 DNA reads TGTGCCAGCAGCCAAGAGTGGGGGGGGAGGGCTAAGGGTGGCTACACCTTC.

This clonotype occurred a few times. This chain links TRBV29-1 with TRBJ2-7, with D perhaps matching TRBD2 (5 bases). V was cut by 6 bases and J by 2 bases, with 8 bases left in between. The CDR3 spans 11 residues. The V gene's germline CDR1 is SQVTM and CDR2 ANQGSEA. The CDR3, as DNA: TGCAGCGTGGCGGGTGCCTACGAGCAGTACTTC. Protein product: CSVAGAYEQYF.

There are many counts of this clonotype. V usage is TRBV20-1 and J usage is TRBJ2-7; D gene ambiguous. Germline CDR1 is DFQATT and CDR2 is SNEGSKA (reference sequence). V was shortened by 6 bases and J by 0 bases, with 12 bases between the two germline ends. CDR3 size: 13 residues. CDR3 loop: CSATTDVSYEQYF. In nucleotides, the CDR3 is TGCAGTGCCACAACCGATGTCTCCTACGAGCAGTACTTC.

J is TRBJ2-6 and V is TRBV20-1; 7 bases are shared with TRBD1. Trimming at V came to 5 bases and at J to 0 bases, leaving 10 bases not matched to a gene. The germline V gene encodes CDR1 DFQATT and CDR2 SNEGSKA (reference sequence). CDR3 length: 17 residues. The CDR3 DNA reads as TGCAGTGCTTCCCCAGGACAGGATAACTCTGGGGCCAACGTCCTGACTTTC. Residues: CSASPGQDNSGANVLTF.

This clonotype was recorded at least ten times. V usage is TRBV12-3 or TRBV12-4 and J usage is TRBJ1-6, with unresolved D. CDR3 length equals 14 residues. Trimming stripped 5 bases from V and 7 bases from J, with 12 bases between. The CDR3 loop is CASSTTLGNSPLHF. In DNA, the CDR3 is TGTGCCAGCAGTACTACTTTGGGGAATTCACCCCTCCACTTT.

Sample share makes this clonotype medium-sized. This CDR3 reads CSAVITNQETQYF. The CDR3 DNA sequence: TGCAGTGCAGTTATAACAAACCAAGAGACCCAGTACTTC. V gene TRBV20-1 combines with J gene TRBJ2-5; D unresolved. Trimming took off 6 bases at V and 0 bases at J, with 11 bases between the two ends. Germline V gene data show CDR1 as DFQATT and CDR2 as SNEGSKA (reference sequence). This CDR3 is built from 13 residues.

The chain employs TRBV6-1 and TRBJ2-6; D unclear. The CDR3 length is 16 residues. Germline CDR1 MNHNS, CDR2 SASEGT. Trimming cost V 5 bases and J 0 bases, with 11 bases left between them. CDR3 bases: TGTGCCAGCAGTCCGAGACGCCGCTCTGGGGCCAACGTCCTGACTTTC. This sequence encodes CASSPRRRSGANVLTF.

At least ten counts were recorded for this clonotype. The CDR3 protein is CASRGGTGGADYGYTF. CDR3 DNA sequence: TGTGCCAGCAGAGGTGGGACAGGGGGCGCGGACTATGGCTACACCTTC. The chain combines TRBV5-4 with TRBJ1-2, with 12 bases fitting TRBD1. V shed 5 bases, J shed 3 bases, and the junction held 8 bases outside the gene matches. Germline CDR1 and CDR2: SGHNT and YYREEE (reference sequence). The CDR3 covers 16 residues.

This clonotype has at least ten counts. The chain recombines TRBV30 with TRBJ1-6; 10 bases match TRBD1. V trimming: 2 bases; J trimming: 8 bases; junction bases outside the gene matches: 3. CDR3 length equals 14 residues. Germline lookup yields CDR1 GTSNPN and CDR2 SVGIG (reference sequence). CDR3 protein: CAWSLGTGDSPLHF. CDR3 DNA sequence: TGTGCCTGGAGTCTTGGGACAGGGGATTCACCCCTCCACTTT.

Remarks on this clonotype: One end of the junction varies from germline; a read error may be responsible. The rearrangement joins TRBV2 to TRBJ2-7; 7 bases line up with TRBD2. Germline V CDR1 and CDR2: SNHLY, FYNNEI. CDR3 length: 13 residues. CDR3 sequence: CASSSGGSYGQYF. CDR3 bases: TGTGCCAGCAGTTCGGGGGGTTCCTACGGGCAGTACTTC.

This clonotype was recorded many times. V and J are TRBV6-1 and TRBJ1-1, with 7 bases that match TRBD1. Per germline, CDR1 MNHNS and CDR2 SASEGT. The V segment lost 3 bases and the J segment 2 bases; nucleotides outside the gene matches: 12. This CDR3 spans 17 amino acids. The CDR3 loop is CASSETPGTAFNTEAFF. The CDR3 nucleotides read TGTGCCAGCAGTGAGACCCCCGGGACAGCCTTTAACACTGAAGCTTTCTTT.

With respect to this clonotype: No conserved phenylalanine or tryptophan ends this CDR3, so it is likely a read error. V is TRBV27 and J is TRBJ2-2, with TRBD2 identical over 7 bases. This CDR3 region has 13 residues. The V segment lost 3 bases and the J segment 5 bases; nucleotides outside the gene matches: 0. Germline CDR1 MNHEY, CDR2 SMNVEV (reference sequence). The CDR3 bases are TGTGCCAGCAGTTTCGGGAGGACCGGGGAGCTGTTTTCT. Translation gives CASSFGRTGELFS.

There are many counts of this clonotype. The chain combines TRBV20-1 with TRBJ1-6; a possible D gene is TRBD1 (5 bases). This CDR3 is 17 amino acids long. CDR1 and CDR2 (germline): DFQATT, SNEGSKA (reference sequence). The V gene lost 2 bases and the J gene lost 0 bases, with 14 bases spanning the gap. This chain's CDR3 is CSARIVGTSSYNSPLHF. The CDR3 coding sequence is TGCAGTGCTAGAATTGTAGGGACGAGCTCCTATAATTCACCCCTCCACTTT.

In this sample, this clonotype turned up once. The chain employs TRBV7-3 and TRBJ1-2; 7 bases agree with TRBD1. Germline values: CDR1 SGHTA, CDR2 FQGTGA. J gave up 8 bases and V 5 bases, and 11 bases lay outside the gene matches. The CDR3 extends over 14 amino acids. In DNA form, the CDR3 reads TGTGCCAGCAGCCCTTGGGGAGGGGGCGCCGGCTACACCTTC. The encoded protein is CASSPWGGGAGYTF.

This chain uses TRBV20-1 with TRBJ2-5; 10 bases map to TRBD2. The V gene end was trimmed by 1 base and the J gene end by 3 bases; junction bases not matched to a gene: 8. This CDR3 has 16 residues. Germline CDR1 reads DFQATT; CDR2 reads SNEGSKA (reference sequence). The CDR3 reads CSARGLTSGPEETQYF. The CDR3 region has the DNA TGCAGTGCTAGAGGTCTGACTAGCGGGCCAGAAGAGACCCAGTACTTC.

This clonotype was recorded many times. This chain links TRBV9 with TRBJ1-6; the D is unclear. Trimming removed 4 bases from V and 0 bases from J, with 14 bases in between. In germline, CDR1 is SGDLS, CDR2 YYNGEE. This CDR3 comprises 17 residues. CDR3 loop: CASSSRTGSSYNSPLHF. DNA for the CDR3: TGTGCCAGCAGCTCTCGGACGGGAAGCTCCTATAATTCACCCCTCCACTTT.

By sample fraction, this clonotype is medium-sized. J is TRBJ2-5 and V is TRBV15; D tentatively reads TRBD1 or TRBD2 (5 bases each). V was pared by 8 bases and J by 0 bases, with 10 bases between. Germline assignment: CDR1 LNHNV and CDR2 YYDKDF (reference sequence). The CDR3 contains 13 residues. The CDR3 region is CATGGRDQETQYF. CDR3 coding DNA: TGTGCCACCGGGGGACGGGACCAAGAGACCCAGTACTTC.

In DNA form, the CDR3 reads TGCAGTGCTATTAAGGCAGGGACTAGCGGGAGGTCCTACGAGCAGTACTTC. Translated: CSAIKAGTSGRSYEQYF. The chain has TRBV20-1 and TRBJ2-7; 15 bases fit TRBD2. The germline CDR1 and CDR2 sequences are DFQATT and SNEGSKA (reference sequence). The CDR3 runs 17 residues. With 4 bases clipped from V and 1 base from J, the junction kept 8 bases outside the gene matches.